The clone carrying this T cell receptor beta chain was seen at least ten times. These data belong to a study of blood T cell repertoires in COVID-19. The CDR3 has 14 amino acids. Germline assignment: CDR1 GTSNPN and CDR2 SVGIG (reference sequence). V lost 3 bases to trimming and J lost 1 base; unmatched junction nucleotides: 5. Per the study methods: Amplification from reference gene primers served as the basis for estimated nucleated cell counts. Clones were sequenced by immunoSEQ multiplex PCR, and TCRdb holds only the in-frame ones, with some missing. V, J and clone size are taken as reported in that table, and D and trimming were inferred from the DNA itself. The table shows more than 250,000 clones, with about 91% occurring only once.

The sequenced sample was PBMCs or T cells enriched from blood (not recorded which). V is TRBV30 and J is TRBJ1-1; 7 bases line up with TRBD1. This receptor was taken from a woman aged 40 to 55 with acute COVID-19. In nucleotides, the CDR3 is TGTGCCTGGAGCTACCGGGACAGGAACACTGAAGCTTTCTTT. Encoded protein: CAWSYRDRNTEAFF.